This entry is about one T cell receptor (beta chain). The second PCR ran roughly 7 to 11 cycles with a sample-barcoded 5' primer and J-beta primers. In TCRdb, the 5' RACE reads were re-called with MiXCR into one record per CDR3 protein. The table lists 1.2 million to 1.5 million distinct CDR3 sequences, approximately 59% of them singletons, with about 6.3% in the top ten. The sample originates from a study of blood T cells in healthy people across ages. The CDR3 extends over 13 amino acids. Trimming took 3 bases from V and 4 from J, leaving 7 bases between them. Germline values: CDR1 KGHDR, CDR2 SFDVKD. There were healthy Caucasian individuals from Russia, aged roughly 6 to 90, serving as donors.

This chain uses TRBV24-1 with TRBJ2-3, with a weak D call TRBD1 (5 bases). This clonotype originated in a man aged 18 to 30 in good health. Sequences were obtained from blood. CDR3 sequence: CATSDQGADTQYF. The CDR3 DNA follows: TGTGCCACCAGTGATCAAGGGGCAGATACGCAGTATTTT.